This entry concerns a single T cell receptor beta chain. Gene names refer to mouse genes. The CDR3 end lies 1 residue beyond the end of the read and is filled in from the germline J gene. These data originate in a study of tissue T cells after allogeneic stem cell transplantation. J lost 4 bases, V lost 6 bases, and 5 bases had no gene match. The CDR3 is made up of 13 amino acids. In germline, CDR1 is GFQATS, CDR2 STVNSAI. The method was immunoSEQ multiplex PCR; TCRdb's version includes in-frame clones alone and lacks a portion of them. Of about 22,000 clones listed, approximately 69% are singletons. This sequence joins TRBV20 and TRBJ2-7; 11 bases align to TRBD1. This clonotype was sampled from a female BALB/c mouse in good health. As its MHC haplotype, the strain has H2-d. The sample comprised blood. The covered CDR3 bases are TGTGGTGCGGCCGGGACAGGGGGGTATGAACAGTAC. Translated: CGAAGTGGYEQY. The entire CDR3 reads CGAAGTGGYEQYF.